One TCR beta chain is described in this entry. This clone's antigen is unknown. No much larger clonotype is one base removed from it; base qualities were not supplied. The cohort consisted of 600 to 750 healthy bone marrow donors. At the time of sampling, every cohort member was nominally healthy, though immune exposures that went unrecorded were likely present. The donor tested CMV seropositive, placing the donor among the roughly 300 seropositive members of the cohort. Every donor gave a peripheral blood sample, and the peripheral blood mononuclear cells from that sample were used for TCR beta sequencing. The Qiagen DNeasy Blood Extraction Kit was used to extract genomic DNA from the blood cell samples. Libraries were prepared through the immunoSEQ multiplex PCR assay. For the multiplex PCR, a mixture combining 60 forward primers for TCR Vbeta segments and 13 reverse primers for TCR Jbeta segments was used. Amplification of the CDR3 region of rearranged TCR beta genes was performed with a multiplex PCR assay on genomic DNA. Amplified TCR beta libraries were sequenced as 87-base-pair reads on the Illumina HiSeq System. The original methods were these. A later analysis counted about 80 million unique TCR beta chains across the 650 to 700 repertoires, and some 11 million of these chains were shared by at least two donors. Raw reads were error-corrected and collapsed into unique sequences with a nearest-neighbor algorithm that merged closely related sequences to remove PCR and sequencing errors. CDR3 sequences were aligned to IMGT reference sequences to assign V, D and J gene segments. For a sequence to be retained, at least a six-nucleotide match to both a V gene segment and a J gene segment was required. A rearrangement was called productive if the CDR3 had no stop codons and remained in frame with V and J, and every other rearrangement was called non-productive. Following IMGT convention, CDR3 was defined as the stretch from the second conserved V-encoded cysteine up to the conserved J-encoded phenylalanine. Sequences without an unambiguous match to a single V gene segment were excluded from the earlier analysis of about 630 of the donors. In an earlier analysis of some 590 of the donors, a V segment was called functional when productive rearrangements were above 56.7%, and segregating when the standard deviation between donors exceeded 5%. A statistical classification framework was built to diagnose cytomegalovirus status from the catalog of TCR beta chain sequences. In a later analysis, V and J genes were assigned by comparing TCR nucleotide sequences against IMGT/GENE-DB human TR gene sequences. Using the TCRdist pipeline, a later analysis assigned CDR3 sequences along with most-parsimonious VDJ recombination scenarios. In a later analysis, each TCR beta chain was defined by its CDR3 amino acid sequence together with its V-gene family, and reads without a unique V-gene family were excluded. A later analysis removed 500 to 600 highly shared, low-generation-probability nucleotide sequences to deal with suspected cross-contamination and a sequencing artifact. A later analysis calculated a clonal expansion index for each public chain from normalized within-repertoire ranks of inferred template counts. In a later analysis, generation probabilities were computed with a VDJ recombination model fitted to out-of-frame rearrangements, and the resulting probabilities were checked against IGoR. A later analysis scored TCR-TCR, TCR-HLA and TCR-CMV co-occurrence with hypergeometric tests, applying a repertoire-size bias correction to TCR pairs. A later analysis estimated false discovery rates by permuting HLA or CMV assignments 20 times. A later analysis grouped co-occurring TCRs with DBSCAN, adding TCRdist sequence similarity when clustering within HLA-allele-positive subsets. Co-occurrence clustering excluded repertoires with fewer than 30,000 or more than 120,000 public chains, plus five with anomalous nucleotide sharing. This immuneACCESS table, as held by TCRdb, lists in-frame sequences with V and J called but not all clones. Of the missing ones, under half trace to an unresolved V gene in checked studies; the others have no known cause. V and J calls and clone size are as listed in that table; D and trimming were resolved from the DNA. Recorded for this sample are under 200,000 clones; roughly four fifths of them occurred a single time. About 0.98% of the sample belongs to the ten largest clones.

From a lookup of the germline V gene, CDR1 and CDR2 are SGHTS and YDEGEE. V loses 2 bases of germline sequence and J loses 1 base, and the interval between the two ends is 5 bases. Including the terminal cysteine and phenylalanine, the CDR3 comprises 13 residues. The read is trimmed to its CDR3 DNA, 39 bases read in frame from base 1. This record comes from a study of cytomegalovirus exposure and HLA in healthy donors (TCRdb year 2017). Regarding the complete study: According to an earlier analysis of 587 of the donors, 150 million to 200 million T cells yielded 117 million unique TCR beta sequences and around 280 Gb of sequence data. Roughly 300 gigabases of sequencing data and 70 million to 85 million unique TCR sequences were included in an early release covering about 700 HLA-typed donors. Of the 350 to 450 genotyped donors, 81% fell in the genetic ancestry cluster associated with self-reported Caucasian donors. The study aimed to test whether signatures of past pathogen exposure could be identified by cataloging public T cell receptors. Using immunosequencing, the study profiled T cell repertoires from some 670 subjects and related those repertoires to cytomegalovirus serostatus. Besides the first cohort of 550 to 750 subjects, a separate validation cohort made up of over 100 different subjects was used. To predict cytomegalovirus infection status, the study brought together high-throughput TCR immunosequencing, statistical association of individual TCRs with disease status, and machine learning. To study patterns of TCR occurrence, a later analysis re-analyzed previously published TCR beta repertoires from under 750 donors and added high-resolution HLA genotyping. In the later analysis, no new phenotypic data were used to find candidate immune exposures; instead, reliance was placed on TCR beta sequences and their occurrence across donors. In an earlier analysis of a few hundred of the donors, high-throughput TCR beta sequencing was used to judge whether each TCR beta V gene segment behaved as functional or pseudogenic. Donor age, sex, ethnicity and CMV serostatus were compiled alongside the repertoire data. A later genetic analysis used genome-wide SNP genotypes for 398 of the 666 donors, treating that subset as a discovery cohort. Every repertoire in the discovery cohort had been generated on one and the same sequencing platform. HLA typing included class I and class II loci at four-digit resolution. The number of donors typed differed by locus, with about 629-630 for A, B, C, DRB1 and DQB1, about 500 for DQA1, approximately 580 for DPA1, and approximately 470 for DPB1. A handful of DR-DQ haplotypes were handled as single units for association and clustering because linkage in the cohort was strong. On average, about 240,000 unique TCR beta nucleotide sequences were sequenced per donor among about 400 genotyped donors of the cohort, with around 19% of those sequences being non-productive. The investigation overall reported the following: In a later genetic analysis, fewer N-insertions in productive TCRs were reported among donors in an Asian-associated ancestry cluster than the approximately 630-donor mean. Roughly uniform sequencing depth across donors was assumed in presence/absence analyses, although this assumption may not hold. When HLA alleles, especially DR and DQ, strongly co-occurred, attributing TCR associations to individual alleles was difficult. Because HLA typing was missing for some donors at each locus, association tests included only the typed subset. An earlier analysis of some 560 of the donors showed that most TCR beta V segments appeared in productive rearrangements either about 87% or about 30% of the time, which broadly matched IMGT annotations. A cluster of highly shared sequence variants was judged likely to represent a technical artifact of the sequencing pipeline. A further reported finding was that TCR beta sequences accurately predicted the HLA-A and HLA-B alleles for most subjects in the first cohort. At a false discovery rate of 0.05, a later analysis linked around 17,000 TCR beta sequences to specific HLA alleles. A later genetic analysis associated a missense DCLRE1C variant with V-gene and J-gene trimming of TCR beta chains, and an independent cohort replicated the association. In both the original and validation cohorts, the classifier was reported to diagnose cytomegalovirus status with high specificity and sensitivity. This cohort had only TCR beta chains sequenced, and the lack of alpha or paired-chain data limited which features could be detected. Most TCR sequences were seen in very few donors, while some public TCRs were found in many individuals. A few of the identified cytomegalovirus-associated TCR beta chains were confirmed in vitro to be specific for cytomegalovirus antigens. Several of the top co-occurrence clusters appeared to be linked to parvovirus B19, influenza, CMV and Epstein-Barr virus, according to a later analysis. Some IMGT-functional V segments, including TRBV6-2 and TRBV6-3, could not be distinguished by the 87-base-pair reads and were therefore excluded. The authors suggested that the approach could potentially be generalized to other disease states and immunological phenotypes. Linkage disequilibrium might explain the correlated functional status among segregating V segments, but an unknown experimental factor could not be excluded. In a later analysis, HLA-associated TCR beta chains were found to be more clonally expanded and to have lower generation probabilities than equally common non-associated chains. The earlier analysis of approximately 540 of the donors excluded over 15 rarely observed V segments, including chromosome 9 orphons, because counts were too low. In a later analysis, the rate of TCR association differed among HLA loci, with DRB1 alleles having the most associated TCRs and HLA-C alleles having the fewest. The study listed 150 to 200 TCR beta chains as associated with cytomegalovirus. A later analysis found that most CMV-associated TCR beta chains appeared HLA-restricted, with HLA associations seemingly driven largely by CMV exposure. Immune exposure information for the cohort was limited to CMV serostatus.

The source is a girl aged 2 to 10 in good health and CMV-seropositive. The V and J segments used are TRBV5-8 and TRBJ2-3; D gene: possibly TRBD1, on 5 matching bases. Input material: PBMCs. In nucleotide form, the sequence is TGTGCCAGCAGCTTCAGGGGCACAGATACGCAGTATTTT. This encodes CASSFRGTDTQYF.